This T cell receptor (beta chain) appears in the sequencing data of a study of PD-1 blockade in mismatch repair-deficient tumors (dated by TCRdb to about 2017). For the study in its entirety: Between late 2013 and 2016, 80 to 90 consecutive patients with 12 mismatch repair-deficient cancer types, all previously treated and progressing, were enrolled in the trial. Tumor-associated T cell clones were tracked in the peripheral blood of patients responding to PD-1 blockade by deep sequencing of TCR CDR3 regions. General conclusions and limits of the study: Rapid expansion after pembrolizumab followed by contraction, generally before radiologic responses, was shown by tumor-resident clones, which were often undetectable in blood before treatment.

For every enrolled patient, mismatch repair deficiency was confirmed by either polymerase chain reaction or immunohistochemistry. TCR sequencing was carried out for a few patients who responded to pembrolizumab therapy. The phase II trial prospectively evaluated PD-1 blockade with pembrolizumab in advanced mismatch repair-deficient cancers, independent of tissue of origin. Peripheral blood T cell samples were gathered serially, both before PD-1 blockade started and at multiple time points afterward. Blood sampling times were reported as weeks after the first pembrolizumab dose. This clone was seen a handful of times. Its antigen is not yet known. No quality values exist for individual bases; no much larger clone is one base distant. The CDR3 has 13 amino acids, counting the end cysteine and phenylalanine. CDR3 DNA is the only sequence kept; it has 39 bases, read in frame from the first base. A distance of 8 bases separates the germline ends of V and J, which lose 3 bases and 3 bases respectively. CDR1 and CDR2, looked up from the germline V gene, are KGHSH and LQKENI.

Libraries were constructed by the immunoSEQ multiplex PCR assay. The table comes from immuneACCESS by way of TCRdb, which keeps in-frame sequences with V and J called. Part of the clones is missing from these tables; in studies checked, under half for an unresolved V gene and the rest for unknown reasons. The sample yields approximately 100,000 clones; over 75% were counted once. Roughly 6.3% of the sample is taken by the ten largest. This TCR derives from an adult with mismatch repair-deficient cancer. Source: peripheral blood, taken roughly eight months after starting pembrolizumab. The chain is encoded by TRBV18 joined to TRBJ1-2; the best D guess is TRBD1, with 5 bases matching. The bases are TGTGCCAGCTCACCGGACACTGACTATGGCTACACCTTC. The encoded protein is CASSPDTDYGYTF.